A selection of T cell receptor beta chains follows, all from one sample in a study of OX40 agonist ivuxolimab in advanced cancers. The repertoire was sequenced with immunoSEQ multiplex PCR; TCRdb's copy has only in-frame clones and lacks some. The sample contains 100,000 or so clones, approximately 91% of which appear only once. The sequencing here drew on CD4+ or CD8+ T cells sorted from blood, taken in a trial of the OX40 agonist ivuxolimab. The receptors derive from an adult with an advanced solid tumor such as melanoma, head and neck, liver or kidney cancer. The CDR3 runs from the conserved cysteine through the conserved F or W. Fields, in order: J gene, V gene, clone size, D gene, CDR3 protein, CDR3 DNA. D genes are given only for firm matches. Where a row states a size, it is once, few, many or the class of an expanded clone; other rows omit it.

j_call: TRBJ2-1
v_call: TRBV7-6
clone_size: .
d_call: .
cdr3_aa: CASSFGDRLEQFF
cdr3_nt: TGTGCCAGCAGCTTTGGGGACCGTCTTGAGCAGTTCTTC

j_call: TRBJ1-5
v_call: TRBV7-8
clone_size: .
d_call: TRBD1
cdr3_aa: CASTADRGAQPQHF
cdr3_nt: TGTGCCAGCACCGCGGACAGGGGGGCTCAGCCCCAGCATTTT

j_call: TRBJ2-3
v_call: TRBV10-1
clone_size: .
d_call: TRBD1
cdr3_aa: CASSDGQGGTQYF
cdr3_nt: TGCGCCAGCAGTGACGGACAGGGTGGTACGCAGTATTTT

j_call: TRBJ2-3
v_call: TRBV5-4
clone_size: .
d_call: .
cdr3_aa: CASRFDFSGDAADTQYF
cdr3_nt: TGTGCCAGCAGATTCGATTTCTCAGGGGACGCCGCAGATACGCAGTATTTT

j_call: TRBJ1-2
v_call: TRBV9
clone_size: once
d_call: .
cdr3_aa: CASSVVMGYTF
cdr3_nt: TGTGCCAGCAGCGTAGTGATGGGCTACACCTTC

j_call: TRBJ1-3
v_call: TRBV5-1
clone_size: .
d_call: .
cdr3_aa: CASSFLGAGNTIYF
cdr3_nt: TGCGCCAGCAGCTTCCTGGGGGCTGGAAACACCATATATTTT

j_call: TRBJ1-5
v_call: TRBV30
clone_size: few
d_call: TRBD1
cdr3_aa: CAWATGGNQPQHF
cdr3_nt: TGTGCCTGGGCTACAGGGGGCAATCAGCCCCAGCATTTT

j_call: TRBJ2-3
v_call: TRBV5-4
clone_size: .
d_call: .
cdr3_aa: CASSLVLGGADTQYF
cdr3_nt: TGTGCCAGCAGCTTGGTGCTAGGTGGGGCAGATACGCAGTATTTT

j_call: TRBJ1-5
v_call: TRBV29-1
clone_size: .
d_call: .
cdr3_aa: CSVTLQGDQPQHF
cdr3_nt: TGCAGCGTTACCTTACAGGGTGATCAGCCCCAGCATTTT

j_call: TRBJ1-2
v_call: TRBV4-3
clone_size: .
d_call: .
cdr3_aa: CASSQASGGYGYTF
cdr3_nt: TGCGCCAGCAGCCAAGCTTCGGGTGGCTATGGCTACACCTTC

j_call: TRBJ1-4
v_call: TRBV28
clone_size: .
d_call: TRBD1
cdr3_aa: CASSLWGQGSGTNEKLFF
cdr3_nt: TGTGCCAGCAGTTTGTGGGGACAGGGTTCGGGAACTAATGAAAAACTGTTTTTT

j_call: TRBJ2-4
v_call: TRBV25-1
clone_size: .
d_call: TRBD2
cdr3_aa: CASRASAGGGKNIQYF
cdr3_nt: TGTGCCAGCAGAGCCTCGGCGGGAGGTGGCAAAAACATTCAGTACTTC

j_call: TRBJ1-2
v_call: TRBV28
clone_size: .
d_call: .
cdr3_aa: CASSSPKGRGDGYTF
cdr3_nt: TGTGCCAGCAGTTCCCCAAAAGGCCGGGGCGATGGCTACACCTTC

j_call: TRBJ1-5
v_call: TRBV7-9
clone_size: .
d_call: TRBD1
cdr3_aa: CASSLALPTGVNQPQHF
cdr3_nt: TGTGCCAGCAGCTTAGCGCTACCGACAGGGGTTAATCAGCCCCAGCATTTT

j_call: TRBJ1-1
v_call: TRBV30
clone_size: .
d_call: .
cdr3_aa: CACPGANLNTEAFF
cdr3_nt: TGTGCCTGCCCTGGGGCAAACTTGAACACTGAAGCTTTCTTT

j_call: TRBJ1-1
v_call: TRBV29-1
clone_size: .
d_call: .
cdr3_aa: CSVAPRGGTEAFF
cdr3_nt: TGCAGCGTTGCCCCCCGAGGGGGAACTGAAGCTTTCTTT

j_call: TRBJ2-1
v_call: TRBV7-3
clone_size: .
d_call: TRBD2
cdr3_aa: CASSRTSRQQFF
cdr3_nt: TGTGCCAGCAGCCGGACTAGCCGTCAGCAGTTCTTC

j_call: TRBJ1-5
v_call: TRBV6-5
clone_size: .
d_call: .
cdr3_aa: CASSYSISGQPQHF
cdr3_nt: TGTGCCAGCAGTTACTCGATATCAGGTCAGCCCCAGCATTTT

j_call: TRBJ2-1
v_call: TRBV25-1
clone_size: .
d_call: TRBD2
cdr3_aa: CASSELGGGAVNEQFF
cdr3_nt: TGTGCCAGCAGTGAATTAGGCGGGGGGGCAGTCAATGAGCAGTTCTTC

j_call: TRBJ1-2
v_call: TRBV7-9
clone_size: .
d_call: TRBD1
cdr3_aa: CASSLFDRGQRGYTF
cdr3_nt: TGTGCCAGCAGCTTATTCGACAGGGGGCAAAGAGGCTACACCTTC

j_call: TRBJ1-1
v_call: TRBV6-1
clone_size: .
d_call: TRBD1
cdr3_aa: CASSAQTGLEAFF
cdr3_nt: TGTGCCAGCAGTGCCCAGACAGGGCTTGAGGCTTTCTTT

j_call: TRBJ2-7
v_call: TRBV7-9
clone_size: .
d_call: .
cdr3_aa: CASSFSYEQYF
cdr3_nt: TGTGCCAGCAGCTTTAGCTACGAGCAGTACTTC